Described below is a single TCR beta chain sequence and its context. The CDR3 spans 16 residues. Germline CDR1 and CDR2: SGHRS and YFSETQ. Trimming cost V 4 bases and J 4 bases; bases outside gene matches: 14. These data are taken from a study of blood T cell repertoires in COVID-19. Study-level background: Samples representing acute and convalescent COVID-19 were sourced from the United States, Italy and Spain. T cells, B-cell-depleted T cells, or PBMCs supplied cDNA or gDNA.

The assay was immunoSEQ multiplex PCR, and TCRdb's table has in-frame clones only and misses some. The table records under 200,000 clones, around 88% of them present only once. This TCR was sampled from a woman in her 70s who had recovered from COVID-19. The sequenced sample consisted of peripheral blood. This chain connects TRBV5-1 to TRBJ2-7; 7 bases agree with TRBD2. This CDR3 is CASSPPSGGSWYEQYF. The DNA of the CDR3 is TGCGCCAGCAGCCCCCCTTCGGGCGGGAGTTGGTACGAGCAGTACTTC.